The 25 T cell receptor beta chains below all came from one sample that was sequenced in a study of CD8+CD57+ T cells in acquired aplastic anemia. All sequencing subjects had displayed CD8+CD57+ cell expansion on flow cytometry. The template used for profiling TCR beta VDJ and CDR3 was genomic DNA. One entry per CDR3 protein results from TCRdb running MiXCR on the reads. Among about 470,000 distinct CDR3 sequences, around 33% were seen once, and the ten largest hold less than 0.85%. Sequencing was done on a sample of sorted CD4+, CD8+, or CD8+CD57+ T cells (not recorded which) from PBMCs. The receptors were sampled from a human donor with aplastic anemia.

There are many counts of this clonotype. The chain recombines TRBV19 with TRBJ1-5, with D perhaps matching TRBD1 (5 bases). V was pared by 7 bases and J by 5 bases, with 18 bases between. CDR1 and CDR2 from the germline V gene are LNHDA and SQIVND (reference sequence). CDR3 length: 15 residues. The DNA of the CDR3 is TGTGCCAGTACTCGATCTGGGGGGTGGCATCAGCCCCAGCATTTT. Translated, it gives CASTRSGGWHQPQHF.

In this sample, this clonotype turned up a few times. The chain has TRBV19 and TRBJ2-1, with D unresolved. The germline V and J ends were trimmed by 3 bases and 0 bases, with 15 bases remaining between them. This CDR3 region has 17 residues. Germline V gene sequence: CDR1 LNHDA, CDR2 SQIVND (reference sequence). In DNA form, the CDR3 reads TGTGCCAGTAGTATGTTTGCCAGCCTTAGCTCCTACAATGAGCAGTTCTTC. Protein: CASSMFASLSSYNEQFF.

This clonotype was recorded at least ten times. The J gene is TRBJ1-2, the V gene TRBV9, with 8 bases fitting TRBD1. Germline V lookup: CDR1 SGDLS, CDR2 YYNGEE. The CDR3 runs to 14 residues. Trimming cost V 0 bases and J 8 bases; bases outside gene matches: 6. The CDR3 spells CASSVGGTGGGYTF. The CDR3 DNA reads TGTGCCAGCAGCGTAGGGGGGACAGGCGGCGGCTACACCTTC.

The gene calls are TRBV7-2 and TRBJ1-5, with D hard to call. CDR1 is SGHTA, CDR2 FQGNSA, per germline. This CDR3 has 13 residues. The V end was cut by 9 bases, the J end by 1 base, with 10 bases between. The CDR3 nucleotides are TGTGCCAGTAGTATGACAAGCAATCAGCCCCAGCATTTT. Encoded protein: CASSMTSNQPQHF.

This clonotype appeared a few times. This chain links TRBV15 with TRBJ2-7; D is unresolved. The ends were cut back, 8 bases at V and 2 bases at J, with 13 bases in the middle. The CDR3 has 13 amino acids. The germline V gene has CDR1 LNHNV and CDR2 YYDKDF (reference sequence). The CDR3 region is CATGVRFPYEQYF. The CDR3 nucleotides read TGTGCCACCGGGGTTCGGTTCCCCTACGAGCAGTACTTC.

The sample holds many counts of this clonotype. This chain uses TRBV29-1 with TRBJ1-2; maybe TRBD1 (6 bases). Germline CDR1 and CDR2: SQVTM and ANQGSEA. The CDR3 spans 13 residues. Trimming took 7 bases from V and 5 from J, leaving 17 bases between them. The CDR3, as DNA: TGCAGCGCTGGGCGGGTGCAGGGGTATGGCTACACCTTC. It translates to CSAGRVQGYGYTF. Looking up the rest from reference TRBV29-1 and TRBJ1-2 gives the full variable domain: SAVISQKPSRDICQRGTSLTIQCQVDSQVTMMFWYRQQPGQSLTLIATANQGSEATYESGFVIDKFPISRPNLTFSTLTVSNMSPEDSSIYLCSAGRVQGYGYTFGSGTRLTVV.

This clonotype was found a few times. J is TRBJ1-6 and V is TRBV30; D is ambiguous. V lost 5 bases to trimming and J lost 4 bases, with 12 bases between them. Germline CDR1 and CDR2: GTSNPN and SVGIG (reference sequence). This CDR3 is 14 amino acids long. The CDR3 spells CAWDLDRYNSPLHF. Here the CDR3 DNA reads TGTGCCTGGGACTTGGACCGTTATAATTCACCCCTCCACTTT.

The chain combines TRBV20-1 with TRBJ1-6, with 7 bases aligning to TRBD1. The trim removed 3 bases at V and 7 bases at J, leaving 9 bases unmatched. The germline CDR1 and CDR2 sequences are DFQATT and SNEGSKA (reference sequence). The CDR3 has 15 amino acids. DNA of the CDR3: TGCAGTGCTAGCCCATCCGGGACAGCGAATTCACCCCTCCACTTT. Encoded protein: CSASPSGTANSPLHF.

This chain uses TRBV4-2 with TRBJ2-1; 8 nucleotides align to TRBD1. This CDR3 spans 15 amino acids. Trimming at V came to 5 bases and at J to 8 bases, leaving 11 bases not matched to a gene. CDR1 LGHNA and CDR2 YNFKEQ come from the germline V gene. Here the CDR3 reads CASSIGQGSFYEQFF. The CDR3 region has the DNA TGTGCCAGCAGCATAGGACAGGGTTCATTCTATGAGCAGTTCTTC.

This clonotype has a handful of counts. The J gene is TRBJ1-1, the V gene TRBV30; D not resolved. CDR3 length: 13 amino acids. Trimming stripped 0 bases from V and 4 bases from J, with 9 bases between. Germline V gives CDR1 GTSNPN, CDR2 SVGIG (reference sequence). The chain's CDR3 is CAWSVLDGTEAFF. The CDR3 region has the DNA TGTGCCTGGAGTGTACTGGACGGCACTGAAGCTTTCTTT.

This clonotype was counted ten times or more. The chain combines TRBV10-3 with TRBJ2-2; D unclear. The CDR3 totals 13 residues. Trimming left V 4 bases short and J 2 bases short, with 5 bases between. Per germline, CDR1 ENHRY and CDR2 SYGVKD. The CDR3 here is CAISAGNTGELFF. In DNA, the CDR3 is TGTGCCATCAGTGCTGGAAACACCGGGGAGCTGTTTTTT.

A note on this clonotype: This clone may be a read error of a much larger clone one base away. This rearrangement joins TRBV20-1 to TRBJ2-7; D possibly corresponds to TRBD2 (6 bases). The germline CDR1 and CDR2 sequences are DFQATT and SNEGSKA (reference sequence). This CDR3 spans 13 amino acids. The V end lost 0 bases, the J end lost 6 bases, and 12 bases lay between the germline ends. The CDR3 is CSARDRRDCEQYF. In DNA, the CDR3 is TGCAGTGCTAGAGATAGGAGGGACTGCGAGCAGTACTTC.

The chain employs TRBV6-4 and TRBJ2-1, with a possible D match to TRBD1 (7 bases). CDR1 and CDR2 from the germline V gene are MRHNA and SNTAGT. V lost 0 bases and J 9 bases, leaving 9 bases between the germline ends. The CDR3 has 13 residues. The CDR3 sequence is CASSDSRGAEQFF. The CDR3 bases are TGTGCCAGCAGTGACTCCAGGGGGGCTGAGCAGTTCTTC.

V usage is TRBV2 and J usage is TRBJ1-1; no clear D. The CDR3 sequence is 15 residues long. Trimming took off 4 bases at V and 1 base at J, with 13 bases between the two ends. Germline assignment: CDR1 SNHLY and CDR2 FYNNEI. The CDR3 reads CASSGRMGPNTEAFF. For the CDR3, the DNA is TGTGCCAGCAGTGGACGGATGGGCCCGAACACTGAAGCTTTCTTT.

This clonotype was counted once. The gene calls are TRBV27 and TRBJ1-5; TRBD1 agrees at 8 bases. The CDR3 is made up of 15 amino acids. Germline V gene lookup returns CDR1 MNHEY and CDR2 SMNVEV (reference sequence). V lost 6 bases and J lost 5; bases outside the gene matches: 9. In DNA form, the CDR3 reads TGTGCCAGCAGCTCGTGGTCAGGGGGCGATCAGCCCCAGCATTTT. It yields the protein CASSSWSGGDQPQHF.

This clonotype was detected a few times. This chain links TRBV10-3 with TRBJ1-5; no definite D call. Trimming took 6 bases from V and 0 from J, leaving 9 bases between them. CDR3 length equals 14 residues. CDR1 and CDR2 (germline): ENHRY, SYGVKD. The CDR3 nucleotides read TGTGCCATCAGGCCCGTCAGTAGCAATCAGCCCCAGCATTTT. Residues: CAIRPVSSNQPQHF.

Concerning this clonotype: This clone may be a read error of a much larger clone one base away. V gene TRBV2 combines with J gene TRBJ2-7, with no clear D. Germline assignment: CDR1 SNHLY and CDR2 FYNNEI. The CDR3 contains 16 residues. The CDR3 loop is CASGEIGSISSYEQYF. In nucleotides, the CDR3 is TGTGCCAGCGGTGAAATAGGGTCGATTAGCTCCTACGAGCAGTACTTC.

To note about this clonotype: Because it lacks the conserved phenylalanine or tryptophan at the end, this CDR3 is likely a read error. The CDR3 DNA reads TGTGCCAGCAGCCTAGGGGGCGGGAGCTCCTACGAGCAGTACCTC. The encoded protein is CASSLGGGSSYEQYL. The chain combines TRBV19 with TRBJ2-7; D may match TRBD1 or TRBD2 (7 bases each). The CDR3 has 15 amino acids. The germline V gene encodes CDR1 LNHDA and CDR2 SQIVND (reference sequence). The V end was cut by 9 bases, the J end by 0 bases, with 18 bases between.

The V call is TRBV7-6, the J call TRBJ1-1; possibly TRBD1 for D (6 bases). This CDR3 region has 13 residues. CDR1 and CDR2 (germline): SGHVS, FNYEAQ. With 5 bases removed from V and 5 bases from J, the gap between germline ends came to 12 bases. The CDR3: CASSPDSETEAFF. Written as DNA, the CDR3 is TGTGCCAGCAGCCCGGACAGCGAGACTGAAGCTTTCTTT. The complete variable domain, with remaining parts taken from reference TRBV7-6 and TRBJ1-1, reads GAGVSQSPRYKVTKRGQDVALRCDPISGHVSLYWYRQALGQGPEFLTYFNYEAQQDKSGLPNDRFSAERPEGSISTLTIQRTEQRDSAMYRCASSPDSETEAFFGQGTRLTVV.

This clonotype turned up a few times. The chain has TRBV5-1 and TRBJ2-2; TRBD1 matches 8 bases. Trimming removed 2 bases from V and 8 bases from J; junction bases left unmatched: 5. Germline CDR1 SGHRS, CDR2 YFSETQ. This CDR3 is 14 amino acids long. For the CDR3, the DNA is TGCGCCAGCAGCTTCGGACAGGGCTCAGGGGAGCTGTTTTTT. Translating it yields CASSFGQGSGELFF.

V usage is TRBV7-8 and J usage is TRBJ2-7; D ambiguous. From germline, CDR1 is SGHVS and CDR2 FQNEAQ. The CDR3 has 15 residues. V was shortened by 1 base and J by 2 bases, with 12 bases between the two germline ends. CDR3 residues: CASSLVDKFTYEQYF. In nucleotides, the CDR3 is TGTGCCAGCAGCTTAGTAGACAAATTCACCTACGAGCAGTACTTC.

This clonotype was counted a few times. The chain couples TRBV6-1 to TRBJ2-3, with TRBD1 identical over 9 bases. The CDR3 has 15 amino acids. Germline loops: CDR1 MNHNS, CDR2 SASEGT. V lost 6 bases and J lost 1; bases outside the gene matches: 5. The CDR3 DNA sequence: TGTGCCAGCAGAGACCGGGACAGGGGCACAGATACGCAGTATTTT. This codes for CASRDRDRGTDTQYF.

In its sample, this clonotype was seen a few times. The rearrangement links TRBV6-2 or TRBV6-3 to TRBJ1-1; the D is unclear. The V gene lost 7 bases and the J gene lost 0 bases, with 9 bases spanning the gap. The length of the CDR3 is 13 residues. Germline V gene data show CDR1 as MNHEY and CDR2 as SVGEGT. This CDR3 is CASNQGLNTEAFF. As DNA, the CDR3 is TGTGCCAGCAACCAAGGCTTGAACACTGAAGCTTTCTTT.

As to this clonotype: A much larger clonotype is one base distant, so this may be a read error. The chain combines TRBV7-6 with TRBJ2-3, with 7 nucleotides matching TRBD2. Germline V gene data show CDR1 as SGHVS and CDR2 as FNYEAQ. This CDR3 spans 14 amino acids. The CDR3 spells CTSSPTSGTDTQYF. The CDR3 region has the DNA TGTACCAGCAGCCCTACTAGCGGCACAGATACGCAGTATTTT.

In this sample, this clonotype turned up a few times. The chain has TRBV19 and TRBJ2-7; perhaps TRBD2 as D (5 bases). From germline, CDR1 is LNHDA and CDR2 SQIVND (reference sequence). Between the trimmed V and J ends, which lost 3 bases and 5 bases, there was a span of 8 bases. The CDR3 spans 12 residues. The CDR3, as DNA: TGTGCCAGTAGTATGTCCGGGAACGAGCAGTACTTC. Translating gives CASSMSGNEQYF.